This entry is about one T cell receptor beta chain. This entry is derived from a study of blood T cell repertoires in COVID-19. Background on the study: Collection of acute and convalescent COVID-19 samples took place in the United States, Italy and Spain. The cDNA or gDNA used as material had been derived from T cells, B-cell-depleted T cells, or PBMCs.

Original methodology: The assay estimated nucleated cells by amplifying reference gene primers. TCRdb's copy holds only in-frame clones and misses some; the assay was immunoSEQ multiplex PCR. For V, J and clone size, that table is used; D and trimming come from the DNA. The sample includes a few hundred thousand clones, 60% to 75% of them seen just once. Germline CDR1 reads MNHEY; CDR2 reads SVGEGT. V gave up 2 bases and J gave up 3 bases; unmatched junction bases: 4. The CDR3 loop spans 15 amino acids. The source is an elderly woman with acute or convalescent COVID-19. The chain uses TRBV6-2 or TRBV6-3 and TRBJ1-2; TRBD1 matches at 9 bases. Sequenced: peripheral blood. The CDR3: CASSYGWTGDYGYTF. The CDR3 coding sequence is TGTGCCAGCAGTTACGGGTGGACAGGGGACTATGGCTACACCTTC.